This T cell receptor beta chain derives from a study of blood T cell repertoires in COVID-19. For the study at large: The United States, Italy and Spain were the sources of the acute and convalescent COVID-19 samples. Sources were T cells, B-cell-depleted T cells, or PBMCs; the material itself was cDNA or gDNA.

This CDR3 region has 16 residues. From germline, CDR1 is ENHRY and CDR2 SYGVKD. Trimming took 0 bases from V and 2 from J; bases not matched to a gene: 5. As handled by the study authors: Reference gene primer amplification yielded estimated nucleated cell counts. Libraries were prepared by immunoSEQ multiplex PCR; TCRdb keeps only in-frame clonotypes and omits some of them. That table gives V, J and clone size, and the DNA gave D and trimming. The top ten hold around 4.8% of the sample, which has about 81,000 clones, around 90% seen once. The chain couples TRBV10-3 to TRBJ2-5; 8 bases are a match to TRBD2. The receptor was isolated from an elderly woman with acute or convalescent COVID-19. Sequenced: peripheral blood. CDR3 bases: TGTGCCATCAGTGAGTCGACGGGGGGGCCGCAAGAGACCCAGTACTTC. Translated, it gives CAISESTGGPQETQYF.